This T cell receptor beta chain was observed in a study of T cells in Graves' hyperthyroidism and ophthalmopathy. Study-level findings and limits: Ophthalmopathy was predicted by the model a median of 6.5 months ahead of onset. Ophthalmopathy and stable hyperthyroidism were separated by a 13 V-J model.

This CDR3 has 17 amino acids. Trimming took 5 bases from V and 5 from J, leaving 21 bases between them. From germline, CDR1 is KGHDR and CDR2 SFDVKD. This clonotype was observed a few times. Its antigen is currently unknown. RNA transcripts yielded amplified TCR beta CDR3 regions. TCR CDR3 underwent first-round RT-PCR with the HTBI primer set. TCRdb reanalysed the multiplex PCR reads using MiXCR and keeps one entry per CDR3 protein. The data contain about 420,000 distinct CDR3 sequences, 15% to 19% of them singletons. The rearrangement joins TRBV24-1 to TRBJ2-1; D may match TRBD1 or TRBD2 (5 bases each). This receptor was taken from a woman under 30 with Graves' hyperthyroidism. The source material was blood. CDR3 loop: CATSVLYSPKGHNEQFF. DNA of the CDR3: TGTGCCACCAGTGTGTTGTACAGCCCGAAGGGACACAATGAGCAGTTCTTC.